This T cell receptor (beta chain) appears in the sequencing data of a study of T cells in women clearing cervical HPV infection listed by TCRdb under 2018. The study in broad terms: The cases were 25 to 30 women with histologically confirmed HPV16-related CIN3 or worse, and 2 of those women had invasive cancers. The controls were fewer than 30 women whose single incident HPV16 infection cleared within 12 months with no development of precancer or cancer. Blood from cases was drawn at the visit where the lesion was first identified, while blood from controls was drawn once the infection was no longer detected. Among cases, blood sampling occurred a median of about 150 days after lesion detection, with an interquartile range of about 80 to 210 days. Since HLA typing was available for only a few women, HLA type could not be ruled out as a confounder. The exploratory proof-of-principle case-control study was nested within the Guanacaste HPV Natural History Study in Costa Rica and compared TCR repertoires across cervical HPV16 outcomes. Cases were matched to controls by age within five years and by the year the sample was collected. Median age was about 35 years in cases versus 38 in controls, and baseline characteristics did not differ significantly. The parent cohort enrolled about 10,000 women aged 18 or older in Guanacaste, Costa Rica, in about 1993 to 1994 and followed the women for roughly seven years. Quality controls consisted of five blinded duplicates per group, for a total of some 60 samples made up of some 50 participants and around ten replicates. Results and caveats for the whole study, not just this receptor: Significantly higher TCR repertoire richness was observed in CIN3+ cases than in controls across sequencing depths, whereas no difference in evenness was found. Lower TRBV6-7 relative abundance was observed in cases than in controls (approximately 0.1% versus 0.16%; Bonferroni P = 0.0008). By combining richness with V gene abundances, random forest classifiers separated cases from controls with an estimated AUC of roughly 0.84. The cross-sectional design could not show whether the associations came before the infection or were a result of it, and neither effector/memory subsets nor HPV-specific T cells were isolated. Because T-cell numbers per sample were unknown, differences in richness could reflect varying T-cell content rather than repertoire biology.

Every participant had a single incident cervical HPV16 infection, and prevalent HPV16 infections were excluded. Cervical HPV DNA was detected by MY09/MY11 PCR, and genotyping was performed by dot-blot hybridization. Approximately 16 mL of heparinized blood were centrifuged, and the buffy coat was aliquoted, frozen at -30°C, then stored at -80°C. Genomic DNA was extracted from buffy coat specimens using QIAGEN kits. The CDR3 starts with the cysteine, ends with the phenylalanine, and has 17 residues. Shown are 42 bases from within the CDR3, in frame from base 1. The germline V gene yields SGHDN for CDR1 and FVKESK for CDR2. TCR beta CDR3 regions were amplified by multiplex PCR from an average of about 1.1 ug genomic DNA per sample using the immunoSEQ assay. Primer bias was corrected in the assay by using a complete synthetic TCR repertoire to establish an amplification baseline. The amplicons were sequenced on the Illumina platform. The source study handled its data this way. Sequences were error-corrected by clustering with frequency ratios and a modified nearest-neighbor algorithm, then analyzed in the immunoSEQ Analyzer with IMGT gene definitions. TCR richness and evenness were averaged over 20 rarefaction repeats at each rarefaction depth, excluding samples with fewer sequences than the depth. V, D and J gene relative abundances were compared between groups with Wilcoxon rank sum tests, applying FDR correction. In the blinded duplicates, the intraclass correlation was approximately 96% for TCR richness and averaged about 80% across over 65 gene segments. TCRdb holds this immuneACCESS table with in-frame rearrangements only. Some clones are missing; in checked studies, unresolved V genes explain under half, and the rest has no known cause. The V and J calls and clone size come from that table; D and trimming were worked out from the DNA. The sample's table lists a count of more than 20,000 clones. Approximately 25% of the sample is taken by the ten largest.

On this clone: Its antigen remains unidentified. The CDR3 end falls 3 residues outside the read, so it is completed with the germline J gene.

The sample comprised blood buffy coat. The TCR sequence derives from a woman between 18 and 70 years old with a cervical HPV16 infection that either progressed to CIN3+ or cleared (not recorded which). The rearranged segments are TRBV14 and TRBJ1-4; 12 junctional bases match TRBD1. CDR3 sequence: CASSQVSKGTGGAKLFF. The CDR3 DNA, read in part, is TGTGCCAGCAGCCAAGTTAGTAAGGGGACAGGGGGCGCGAAA. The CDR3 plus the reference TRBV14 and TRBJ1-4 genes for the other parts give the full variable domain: EAGVTQFPSHSVIEKGQTVTLRCDPISGHDNLYWYRRVMGKEIKFLLHFVKESKQDESGMPNNRFLAERTGGTYSTLKVQPAELEDSGVYFCASSQVSKGTGGAKLFFGSGTQLSVL.